The 26 T cell receptor beta chains below come from one sample, sequenced in a study of shared clonotypes between healthy human individuals. Sequenced by immunoSEQ multiplex PCR; TCRdb stores in-frame clones only, minus some. This table holds about a million clones, 60% to 80% found once. Sequencing was performed on memory CD4+ T cells sorted from blood. Sample subset: CD45RA-negative fraction. Receptor source: a man in his late teens or twenties in good health.

The J gene is TRBJ2-7, the V gene TRBV25-1; 12 bases agree with TRBD2. Germline CDR1 reads MGHDK; CDR2 reads SYGVNS. CDR3 length equals 16 residues. The V and J ends lost 5 bases and 1 base, in that order; junction bases with no gene match: 6. The CDR3 DNA follows: TGTGCCAGCAGTCCTCGGACTAGCGGGGTTTCCTACGAGCAGTACTTC. This translates into CASSPRTSGVSYEQYF.

The chain couples TRBV30 to TRBJ2-2, with D uncertain. V was clipped by 0 bases and J by 8 bases, with 4 bases between them. The CDR3 covers 11 residues. Looked up from germline, CDR1 is GTSNPN and CDR2 is SVGIG (reference sequence). The CDR3 bases are TGTGCCTGGAGTGTAAAAGGGGAGCTGTTTTTT. Translating it yields CAWSVKGELFF.

Worth noting for this clone: Since a far larger clone is one base different, this is likely a read error. The CDR3 nucleotides read TGTGCCAGCAGCTTAGAGGCGAACACTGAAGCTTTCTTT. It encodes CASSLEANTEAFF. The V gene is TRBV7-9, the J gene TRBJ1-1; D is unresolved. The germline gives CDR1 SEHNR, CDR2 FQNEAQ (reference sequence). CDR3 size: 13 residues. Trimming removed 1 base at V and 1 base at J, with 4 bases between.

This clone is a singleton in its sample. This chain links TRBV20-1 with TRBJ1-4; D ambiguous. Germline CDR1 reads DFQATT; CDR2 reads SNEGSKA (reference sequence). This CDR3 has 11 amino acids. Between the trimmed V and J ends, which lost 4 bases and 9 bases, there was a span of 9 bases. The CDR3 DNA sequence: TGCAGTGCTAACCGGGCTCAAAAACTGTTTTTT. Translating gives CSANRAQKLFF.

The genes are TRBV21-1 and TRBJ1-2; the tabulated D call, TRBD1, remains unverified against the DNA. TRBV21-1 is flagged as a pseudogene. This CDR3 has 16 residues. CDR3 region: CASSKVQGHTFYGYTF. The CDR3 DNA reads TGTGCCAGCAGCAAAGTCCAGGGACACACTTTCTATGGCTACACCTTC.

This chain joins TRBV6-6 and TRBJ1-1; D not certain. Trimming shortened V by 6 bases and J by 11 bases, and 13 bases separated the two germline ends. Germline CDR1 MNHNY, CDR2 SVGAGI (reference sequence). This CDR3 region has 11 residues. CDR3 sequence reads: CASSPGDQAFF. For the CDR3, the DNA is TGTGCCAGCAGCCCTGGAGATCAGGCTTTCTTT.

This clone was counted at least ten times. V is TRBV5-1 and J is TRBJ2-1; D not certain. CDR3 size: 15 residues. CDR1 SGHRS and CDR2 YFSETQ come from the germline V gene. V was pared by 4 bases and J by 9 bases, with 20 bases between. CDR3 in amino acids: CASSLDPGSPGEQFF. The CDR3, as DNA: TGCGCCAGCAGCCTCGACCCGGGCTCCCCTGGTGAGCAGTTCTTC.

This clone has more than one count but fewer than ten. The chain has TRBV6-6 and TRBJ1-6; tentatively, D is TRBD1 (5 bases). Germline-derived CDR1 and CDR2 are MNHNY and SVGAGI (reference sequence). The CDR3 runs 14 residues. V gave up 2 bases and J gave up 7 bases, with 9 bases separating them. Here the CDR3 DNA reads TGTGCCAGCAGTTACCGGGACGTGAATTCACCCCTCCACTTT. Encoded protein: CASSYRDVNSPLHF.

The rearrangement uses TRBV6-4 and TRBJ1-1; TRBD1 matches 7 bases. CDR1 and CDR2 from the germline V gene are MRHNA and SNTAGT. The CDR3 runs to 13 residues. Unmatched junction bases numbered 4, after V lost 8 bases and J lost 1 base. The CDR3 protein is CASSTGENTEAFF. The CDR3 coding sequence is TGTGCCAGCTCTACAGGGGAGAACACTGAAGCTTTCTTT.

This clone was counted a single time. The rearrangement uses TRBV10-3 and TRBJ2-7, with D perhaps TRBD2 (5 bases). V was cut by 3 bases and J by 5 bases, with 8 bases left in between. Germline V gene data show CDR1 as ENHRY and CDR2 as SYGVKD. This CDR3 is 12 amino acids long. The CDR3 sequence is CAISDQRDEQYF. The CDR3 nucleotides read TGTGCCATCAGTGACCAGAGGGACGAGCAGTACTTC.

In this sample, this clone turned up a few times. The rearrangement links TRBV30 to TRBJ2-7; the match to TRBD1 covers 11 bases. With 8 bases clipped from V and 3 bases from J, the junction kept 6 bases outside the gene matches. CDR1 GTSNPN and CDR2 SVGIG come from the germline V gene (reference sequence). The CDR3 spans 13 residues. The CDR3 DNA reads TGTGCCACCGCCGGGACAGGGGGCTACGAGCAGTACTTC. Its protein is CATAGTGGYEQYF.

CDR3 bases: TGCACCAGCAGCCGAGGGGTTAGGCTCAATGAGCAGTTCTTC. This encodes CTSSRGVRLNEQFF. V usage is TRBV1 and J usage is TRBJ2-1. TRBV1 counts as a pseudogene. This CDR3 has 14 amino acids.

The genes are TRBV7-6 and TRBJ2-2, with a weak D call TRBD1 (5 bases). CDR1 is SGHVS and CDR2 is FNYEAQ in the germline V gene. Trimming took 5 bases from V and 5 from J, leaving 12 bases between them. The CDR3 is 14 residues long. CDR3 protein: CASSPTVPTGELFF. The CDR3 DNA is TGTGCCAGCAGCCCGACAGTACCGACCGGGGAGCTGTTTTTT.

This chain connects TRBV6-5 to TRBJ2-7; 12 nucleotides match TRBD1. The V gene end was trimmed by 2 bases and the J gene end by 2 bases; junction bases not matched to a gene: 1. Per germline, CDR1 MNHEY and CDR2 SVGAGI. CDR3 length: 15 residues. The chain's CDR3 is CASSYGDRGPYEQYF. CDR3 bases: TGTGCCAGCAGTTACGGGGACAGGGGGCCCTACGAGCAGTACTTC.

The rearrangement uses TRBV5-4 and TRBJ1-2; D is unresolved. V was cut by 0 bases and J by 2 bases, with 8 bases left in between. Germline CDR1 is SGHNT and CDR2 is YYREEE (reference sequence). This CDR3 spans 14 amino acids. The CDR3 loop reads CASSLVSRNYGYTF. The CDR3 region has the DNA TGTGCCAGCAGCTTGGTGTCAAGGAACTATGGCTACACCTTC.

This clone came up once. The rearrangement uses TRBV30 and TRBJ1-5, with D perhaps matching TRBD1 (6 bases). Deletions cut 0 bases from V and 9 bases from J, with 21 bases between. The CDR3 runs 16 residues. Per the germline V gene, CDR1 is GTSNPN and CDR2 is SVGIG (reference sequence). The CDR3 sequence is CAWSVAGVKGVGPQHF. The CDR3 nucleotides read TGTGCCTGGAGTGTCGCAGGGGTAAAGGGCGTTGGGCCCCAGCATTTT.

The chain is built from TRBV2 and TRBJ1-2; a possible D gene is TRBD1 (5 bases). The CDR3 length is 16 residues. V was pared by 6 bases and J by 4 bases, with 21 bases between. The germline CDR1 and CDR2 sequences are SNHLY and FYNNEI. CDR3 residues: CASRSGGVGRGYGYTF. The CDR3 DNA reads TGTGCCAGCAGATCCGGCGGGGTGGGGAGGGGCTATGGCTACACCTTC.

V gene TRBV5-1 combines with J gene TRBJ2-1; D ambiguous. The CDR3 has 16 residues. CDR1 and CDR2 from the germline V gene are SGHRS and YFSETQ. The V gene lost 0 bases and the J gene lost 6 bases, with 16 bases spanning the gap. In nucleotides, the CDR3 is TGCGCCAGCAGCTTGGTGCCAGGCGTGGGATTCAATGAGCAGTTCTTC. Its protein is CASSLVPGVGFNEQFF.

Regarding this clone: Other nucleotide sequences in the sample specify the same CDR3. CDR3 region: CASSPPTNTGELFF. Here the CDR3 DNA reads TGTGCCAGCTCACCACCGACGAACACCGGGGAGCTGTTTTTT. V usage is TRBV18 and J usage is TRBJ2-2, with D hard to call. The V gene's germline CDR1 is KGHSH and CDR2 LQKENI. V lost 0 bases and J lost 0, with 2 bases in between. This CDR3 contains 14 residues.

This clone was observed many times. The rearrangement uses TRBV6-1 and TRBJ1-1; possible D gene TRBD1, 6 bases. Trimming shortened V by 8 bases and J by 1 base, and 14 bases separated the two germline ends. This CDR3 has 14 residues. Germline V lookup: CDR1 MNHNS, CDR2 SASEGT. CDR3 residues: CASWGGQTNTEAFF. For the CDR3, the DNA is TGTGCCAGCTGGGGAGGACAGACGAACACTGAAGCTTTCTTT.

The V call is TRBV5-4, the J call TRBJ2-7; 10 nucleotides match TRBD2. V trimming: 0 bases; J trimming: 2 bases; junction bases outside the gene matches: 5. This CDR3 has 16 residues. Germline V lookup: CDR1 SGHNT, CDR2 YYREEE (reference sequence). The CDR3 nucleotides are TGTGCCAGCAGCTTGGGACTAGCGGGTGTAGCCTACGAGCAGTACTTC. Translating gives CASSLGLAGVAYEQYF.

A remark on this clone: The sample holds other DNA sequences that translate to the same CDR3. The chain employs TRBV6-5 and TRBJ2-7; 8 nucleotides agree with TRBD1. The CDR3 consists of 15 residues. Germline V CDR1 and CDR2: MNHEY, SVGAGI. Trimming cost V 0 bases and J 1 base; bases outside gene matches: 2. CDR3 protein: CASSYSTGGSYEQYF. CDR3 bases: TGTGCCAGCAGTTACTCTACAGGGGGTTCCTACGAGCAGTACTTC.

This clone has at least ten counts. This CDR3 is CASRGTGQFQYEQYF. The CDR3 DNA reads as TGTGCCAGCCGGGGCACAGGCCAATTCCAGTACGAGCAGTACTTC. This chain links TRBV28 with TRBJ2-7, with D possibly being TRBD1 or TRBD2 (5 bases each). V lost 8 bases and J lost 4, with 21 bases in between. The CDR3 is 15 amino acids. Per the germline V gene, CDR1 is MDHEN and CDR2 is SYDVKM. The whole variable domain, remainder taken from reference TRBV28 and TRBJ2-7, is DVKVTQSSRYLVKRTGEKVFLECVQDMDHENMFWYRQDPGLGLRLIYFSYDVKMKEKGDIPEGYSVSREKKERFSLILESASTNQTSMYLCASRGTGQFQYEQYFGPGTRLTVT.

As concerns this clone: A read error may be the cause here, since a much bigger clone is one base away. The CDR3 is CASSWGQGAYEQYF. CDR3 sequence (DNA): TGTGCCAGCAGCTGGGGACAGGGTGCCTACGAGCAGTACTTC. The chain joins TRBV5-5 to TRBJ2-7, with 9 positions matching TRBD1. The junction had 3 bases not matched to a gene; V was cut back by 3 bases and J by 2 bases. The germline gives CDR1 SGHKS, CDR2 YYEKEE (reference sequence). CDR3 length equals 14 residues. The variable domain in full, completed from reference TRBV5-5 and TRBJ2-7, reads DAGVTQSPTHLIKTRGQQVTLRCSPISGHKSVSWYQQVLGQGPQFIFQYYEKEERGRGNFPDRFSARQFPNYSSELNVNALLLGDSALYLCASSWGQGAYEQYFGPGTRLTVT.

The V and J genes are TRBV11-1 and TRBJ1-1, with D tentatively TRBD1 (6 bases). The CDR3 is made up of 14 amino acids. The germline gives CDR1 SGHAT, CDR2 FQDESV (reference sequence). V was cut by 1 base and J by 5 bases, with 11 bases left in between. For the CDR3, the DNA is TGTGCCAGCAGCTTAGGTCTTACAGGGACTGAAGCTTTCTTT. Translated: CASSLGLTGTEAFF.

The DNA for the CDR3 is TGCAGCGTTGGACAGGGGGCAGGACAGCCCCAGCATTTT. The encoded protein is CSVGQGAGQPQHF. The rearrangement joins TRBV29-1 to TRBJ1-5; 10 bases map to TRBD1. Per the germline V gene, CDR1 is SQVTM and CDR2 is ANQGSEA. J was trimmed by 7 bases and V by 4 bases; bases with no gene match: 4. The CDR3 runs 13 residues.